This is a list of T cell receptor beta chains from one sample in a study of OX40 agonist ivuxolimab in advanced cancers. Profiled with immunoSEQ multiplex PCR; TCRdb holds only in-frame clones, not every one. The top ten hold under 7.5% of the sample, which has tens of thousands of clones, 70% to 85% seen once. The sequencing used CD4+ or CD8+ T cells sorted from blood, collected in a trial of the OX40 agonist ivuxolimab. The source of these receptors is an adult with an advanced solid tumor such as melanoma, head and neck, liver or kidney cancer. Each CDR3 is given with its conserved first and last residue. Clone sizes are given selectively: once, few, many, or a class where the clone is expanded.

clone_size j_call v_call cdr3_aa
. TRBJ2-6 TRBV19 CASSIEGAGANVLTF
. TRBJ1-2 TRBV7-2 CASRVPGLGYTF
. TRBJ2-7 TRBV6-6 CASSPRDRYYEQYF
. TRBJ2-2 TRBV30 CAWSVMDREAGELFF
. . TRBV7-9 CASSLAGGHEQYF
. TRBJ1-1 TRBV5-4 CASTPDLQRDTEAFF
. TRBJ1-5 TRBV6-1 CASSERGMRQPQHF
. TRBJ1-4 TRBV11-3 CATRGTGQEKLFF
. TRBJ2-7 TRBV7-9 CASSLARLAGGEQYF
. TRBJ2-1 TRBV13 CASSLSEQGANNEQFF
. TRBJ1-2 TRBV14 CASRISGTYGYTF
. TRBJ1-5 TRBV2 CASKAENQPQHF
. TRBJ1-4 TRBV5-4 CASSLDRGLGFKEKLFF
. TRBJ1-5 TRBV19 CASIKTGGIQPQHF
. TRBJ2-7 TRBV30 CAWSGRGQEQYF
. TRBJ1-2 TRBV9 CASSRQGSGQGYTF
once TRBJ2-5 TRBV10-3 CAIGRSGQETQYF